This TCR beta chain was profiled in a study of molecular identifiers for immune sequencing clone quantification. Study overall: In replicates, RNA from approximately 22,000 or 94,000 naive CD8 cells was split five ways, four sequenced.

Germline CDR1 MNHEY, CDR2 SVGAGI. This CDR3 spans 13 amino acids. Naive CD8 T cells, phenotype CD8+CD4-CCR7+CD45RA+, were sorted. Comment on this clonotype: The germline gene is not matched at one end of the junction; a read error may be the cause.

TCRdb re-derived calls from the PCR reads in MiXCR, one entry per CDR3 protein. The table includes fewer than 25,000 distinct CDR3 sequences, 17% detected once. Sequenced material: naive CD8+ T cells from blood, with Jurkat cell RNA spiked in. Subset: FACS-sorted CD8+CD4-CCR7+CD45RA+ naive T cells. This TCR was sampled from a human donor in good health. Some libraries in this study had Jurkat cell RNA spiked in. The genes are TRBV6-5 and TRBJ1-1; D perhaps matches TRBD1 (5 bases). The CDR3 region is CACRDRLNTEAFF. The CDR3 DNA reads TGTGCCTGCAGGGATAGATTAAACACTGAAGCTTTCTTT.